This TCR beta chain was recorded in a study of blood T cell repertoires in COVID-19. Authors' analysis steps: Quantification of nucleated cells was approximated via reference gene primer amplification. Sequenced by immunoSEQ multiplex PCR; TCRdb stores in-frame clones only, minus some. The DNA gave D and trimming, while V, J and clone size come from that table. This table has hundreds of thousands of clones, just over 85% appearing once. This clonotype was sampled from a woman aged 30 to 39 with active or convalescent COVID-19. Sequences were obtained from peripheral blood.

The CDR3 region is CASSRMPDRESYGYTF. The CDR3 region has the DNA TGTGCCAGCAGCCGCATGCCCGACAGGGAATCCTATGGCTACACCTTC. The J gene is TRBJ1-2, the V gene TRBV6-6; TRBD1 matches 7 bases. V was clipped by 6 bases and J by 4 bases; unmatched bases: 14. The germline CDR1 and CDR2 sequences are MNHNY and SVGAGI (reference sequence). The CDR3 loop spans 16 amino acids.